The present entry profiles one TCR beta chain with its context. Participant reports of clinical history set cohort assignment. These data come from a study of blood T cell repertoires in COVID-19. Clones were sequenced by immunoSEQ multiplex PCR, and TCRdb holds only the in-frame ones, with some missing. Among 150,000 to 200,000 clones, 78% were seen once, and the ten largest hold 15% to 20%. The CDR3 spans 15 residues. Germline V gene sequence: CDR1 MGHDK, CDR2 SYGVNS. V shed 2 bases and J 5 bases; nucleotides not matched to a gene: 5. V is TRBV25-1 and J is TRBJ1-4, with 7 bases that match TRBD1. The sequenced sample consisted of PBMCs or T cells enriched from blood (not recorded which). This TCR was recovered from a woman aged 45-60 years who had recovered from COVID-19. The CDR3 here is CASSENRGANEKLFF. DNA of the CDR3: TGTGCCAGCAGTGAAAACAGGGGCGCGAATGAAAAACTGTTTTTT.